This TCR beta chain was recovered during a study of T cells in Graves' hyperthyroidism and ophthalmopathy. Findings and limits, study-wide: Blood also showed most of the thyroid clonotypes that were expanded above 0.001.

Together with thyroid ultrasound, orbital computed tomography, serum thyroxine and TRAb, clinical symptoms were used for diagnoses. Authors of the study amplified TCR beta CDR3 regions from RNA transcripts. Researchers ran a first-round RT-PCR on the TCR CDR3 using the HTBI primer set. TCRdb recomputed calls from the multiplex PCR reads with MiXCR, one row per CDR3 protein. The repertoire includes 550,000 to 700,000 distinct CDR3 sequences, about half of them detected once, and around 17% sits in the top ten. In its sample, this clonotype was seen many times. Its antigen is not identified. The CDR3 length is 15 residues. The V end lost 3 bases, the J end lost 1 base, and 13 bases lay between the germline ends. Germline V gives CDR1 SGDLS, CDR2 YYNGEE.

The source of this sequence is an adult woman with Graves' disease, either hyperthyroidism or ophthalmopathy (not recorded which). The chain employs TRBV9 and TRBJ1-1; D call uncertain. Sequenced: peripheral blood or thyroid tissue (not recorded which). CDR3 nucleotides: TGTGCCAGCAGCGGAGGCCCGGGCCCGAACACTGAAGCTTTCTTT. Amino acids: CASSGGPGPNTEAFF.